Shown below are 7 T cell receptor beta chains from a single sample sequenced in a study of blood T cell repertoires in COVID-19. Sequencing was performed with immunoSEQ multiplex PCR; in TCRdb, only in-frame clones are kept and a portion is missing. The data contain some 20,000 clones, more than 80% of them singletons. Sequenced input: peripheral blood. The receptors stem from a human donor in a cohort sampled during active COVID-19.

The chain's CDR3 is CASSLHGTNYEQYF. The CDR3 DNA is TGTGCCAGCAGCCTACACGGGACTAACTACGAGCAGTACTTC. This chain uses TRBV4-2 with TRBJ2-7, with 7 positions matching TRBD2. CDR1 and CDR2 from the germline V gene are LGHNA and YNFKEQ. J was trimmed by 3 bases and V by 4 bases; bases with no gene match: 6. The CDR3 covers 14 residues.

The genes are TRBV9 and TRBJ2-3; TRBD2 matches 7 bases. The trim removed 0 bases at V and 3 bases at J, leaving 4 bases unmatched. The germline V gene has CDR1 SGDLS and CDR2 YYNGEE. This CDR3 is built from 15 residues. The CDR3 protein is CASSVVSSGTDTQYF. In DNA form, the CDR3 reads TGTGCCAGCAGCGTAGTGTCTAGCGGTACAGATACGCAGTATTTT.

The CDR3 bases are TGTGCCAGCACCTCGTTTTGGTCGGGATATAATTCACCCCTCCACTTT. Residues: CASTSFWSGYNSPLHF. The V gene is TRBV27, the J gene TRBJ1-6; the D is unclear. The V gene's germline CDR1 is MNHEY and CDR2 SMNVEV (reference sequence). V was pared by 7 bases and J by 4 bases, with 17 bases between. The CDR3 is 16 residues long.

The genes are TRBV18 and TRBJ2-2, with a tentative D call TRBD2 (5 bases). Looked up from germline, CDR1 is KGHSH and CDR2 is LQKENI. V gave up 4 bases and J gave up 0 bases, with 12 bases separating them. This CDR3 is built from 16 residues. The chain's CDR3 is CASSQQSGSNTGELFF. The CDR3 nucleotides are TGTGCCAGCTCACAGCAATCGGGATCGAACACCGGGGAGCTGTTTTTT.

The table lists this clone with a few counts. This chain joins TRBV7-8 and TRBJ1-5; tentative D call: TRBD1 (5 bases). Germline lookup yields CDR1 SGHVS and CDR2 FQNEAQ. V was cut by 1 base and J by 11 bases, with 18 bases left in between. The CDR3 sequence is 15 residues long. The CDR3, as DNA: TGTGCCAGCAGCTTAGTGGGGACCACTGGAGGGGCCCAGCATTTT. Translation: CASSLVGTTGGAQHF. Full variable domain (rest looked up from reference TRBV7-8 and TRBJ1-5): GAGVSQSPRYKVAKRGQDVALRCDPISGHVSLFWYQQALGQGPEFLTYFQNEAQLDKSGLPSDRFFAERPEGSVSTLKIQRTQQEDSAVYLCASSLVGTTGGAQHFGDGTRLSIL.

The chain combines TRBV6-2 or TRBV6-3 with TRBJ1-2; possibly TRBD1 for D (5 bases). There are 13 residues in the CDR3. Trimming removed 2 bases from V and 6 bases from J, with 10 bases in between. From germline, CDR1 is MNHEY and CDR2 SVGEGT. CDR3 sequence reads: CASSYGGDDGYTF. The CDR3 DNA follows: TGTGCCAGCAGTTACGGCGGGGACGATGGCTACACCTTC.

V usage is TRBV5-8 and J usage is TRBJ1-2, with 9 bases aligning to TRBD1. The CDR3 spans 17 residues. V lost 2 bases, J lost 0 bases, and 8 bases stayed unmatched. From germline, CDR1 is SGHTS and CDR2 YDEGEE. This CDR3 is CASSFGTGSRANYGYTF. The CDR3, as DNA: TGTGCCAGCAGCTTCGGGACAGGGAGTCGTGCTAACTATGGCTACACCTTC.